Below, one TCR beta chain is given with its context. Its antigen is unidentified. CDR1 is LNHNV and CDR2 is YYDKDF in the germline V gene (reference sequence). The ends lost 3 bases at V and 4 bases at J; junction bases unmatched: 2. This CDR3 has 13 residues. The data derive from a study of T cells in Graves' hyperthyroidism and ophthalmopathy. The study's findings and limits: Expanded thyroid clonotypes (above 0.001) were mostly also found in blood.

What was amplified from RNA transcripts were TCR beta CDR3 regions. When the TCR CDR3 underwent first-round RT-PCR, the HTBI primer set was used. One entry per CDR3 protein, called by TCRdb with MiXCR from the multiplex PCR reads. The data hold under 600,000 distinct CDR3 sequences, with approximately 15% observed a single time. This receptor was identified in a woman between 35 and 50 years old with Graves' ophthalmopathy. The J gene is TRBJ1-1, the V gene TRBV15, with 7 bases that match TRBD1. Sequencing was done on a sample of blood. The DNA of the CDR3 is TGTGCCACCAGCAGTCGACAGGGCACTGAAGCTTTCTTT. This gives the protein CATSSRQGTEAFF. Combining the CDR3 with reference TRBV15 and TRBJ1-1 gives the whole variable domain DAMVIQNPRYQVTQFGKPVTLSCSQTLNHNVMYWYQQKSSQAPKLLFHYYDKDFNNEADTPDNFQSRRPNTSFCFLDIRSPGLGDTAMYLCATSSRQGTEAFFGQGTRLTVV.